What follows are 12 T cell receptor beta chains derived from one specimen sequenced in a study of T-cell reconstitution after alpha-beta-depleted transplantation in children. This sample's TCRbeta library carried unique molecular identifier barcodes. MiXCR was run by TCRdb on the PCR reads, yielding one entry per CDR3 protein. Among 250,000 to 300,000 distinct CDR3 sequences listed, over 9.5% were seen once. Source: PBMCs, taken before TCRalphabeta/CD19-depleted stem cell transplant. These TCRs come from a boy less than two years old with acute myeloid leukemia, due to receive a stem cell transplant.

This CDR3 is CARGPGTGSYEQYF. The DNA for the CDR3 is TGTGCCAGGGGCCCCGGGACCGGGTCCTACGAGCAGTACTTC. This chain links TRBV28 with TRBJ2-7; the D gene could be TRBD1 or TRBD2 (5 bases each). V gave up 9 bases and J gave up 1 base, with 16 bases separating them. Germline CDR1 reads MDHEN; CDR2 reads SYDVKM. CDR3 length: 14 residues.

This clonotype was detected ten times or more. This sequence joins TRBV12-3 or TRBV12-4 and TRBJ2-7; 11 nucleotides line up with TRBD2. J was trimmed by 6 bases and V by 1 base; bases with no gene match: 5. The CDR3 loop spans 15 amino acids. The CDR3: CASSLGLAGGPEQYF. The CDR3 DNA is TGTGCCAGCAGTTTAGGTCTAGCGGGAGGACCCGAGCAGTACTTC.

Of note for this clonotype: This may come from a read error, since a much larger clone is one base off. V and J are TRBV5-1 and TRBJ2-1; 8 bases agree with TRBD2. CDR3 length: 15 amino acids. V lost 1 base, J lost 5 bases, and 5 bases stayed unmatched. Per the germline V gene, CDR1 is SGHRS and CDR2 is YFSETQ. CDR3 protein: CASSLSLAVHNEQFF. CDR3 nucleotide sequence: TGCGCCAGCAGCTTGTCACTAGCGGTGCACAATGAGCAGTTCTTC. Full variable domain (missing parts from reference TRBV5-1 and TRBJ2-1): KAGVTQTPRYLIKTRGQQVTLSCSPISGHRSVSWYQQTPGQGLQFLFEYFSETQRNKGNFPGRFSGRQFSNSRSEMNVSTLELGDSALYLCASSLSLAVHNEQFFGPGTRLTVL.

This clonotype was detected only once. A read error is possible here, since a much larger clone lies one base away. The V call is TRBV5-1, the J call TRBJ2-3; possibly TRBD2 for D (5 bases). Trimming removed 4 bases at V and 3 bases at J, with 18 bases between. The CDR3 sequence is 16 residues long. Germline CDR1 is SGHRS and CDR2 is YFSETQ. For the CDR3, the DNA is TGCGCCAGCAGCCTTGGTCTTCGGGGTAGGACAGATACGCAGTATTTT. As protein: CASSLGLRGRTDTQYF.

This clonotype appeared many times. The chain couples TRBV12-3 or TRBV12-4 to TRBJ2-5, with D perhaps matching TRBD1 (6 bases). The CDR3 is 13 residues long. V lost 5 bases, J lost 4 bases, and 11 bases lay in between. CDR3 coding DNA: TGTGCCAGCAGTCAGGGGATTAGAGAGACCCAGTACTTC. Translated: CASSQGIRETQYF.

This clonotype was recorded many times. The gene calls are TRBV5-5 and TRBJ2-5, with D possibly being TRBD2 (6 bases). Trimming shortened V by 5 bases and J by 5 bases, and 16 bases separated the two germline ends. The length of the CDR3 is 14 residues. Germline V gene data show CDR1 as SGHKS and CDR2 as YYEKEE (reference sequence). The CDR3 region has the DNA TGTGCCAGCAGACTTTGGACTAATCGGGAGACCCAGTACTTC. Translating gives CASRLWTNRETQYF.

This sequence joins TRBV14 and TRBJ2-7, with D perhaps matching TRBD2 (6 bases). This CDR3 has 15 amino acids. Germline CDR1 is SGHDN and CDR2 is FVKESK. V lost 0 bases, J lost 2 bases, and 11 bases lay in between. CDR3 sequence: CASSQDLGGPYEQYF. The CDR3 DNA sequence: TGTGCCAGCAGCCAAGATCTCGGGGGTCCCTACGAGCAGTACTTC.

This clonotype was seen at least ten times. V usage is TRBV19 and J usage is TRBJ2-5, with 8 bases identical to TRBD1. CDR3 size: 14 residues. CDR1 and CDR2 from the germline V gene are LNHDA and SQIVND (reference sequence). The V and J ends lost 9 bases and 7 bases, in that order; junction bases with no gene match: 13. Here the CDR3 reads CASITGQVDATQYF. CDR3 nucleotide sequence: TGTGCCAGCATTACGGGACAGGTGGATGCGACCCAGTACTTC.

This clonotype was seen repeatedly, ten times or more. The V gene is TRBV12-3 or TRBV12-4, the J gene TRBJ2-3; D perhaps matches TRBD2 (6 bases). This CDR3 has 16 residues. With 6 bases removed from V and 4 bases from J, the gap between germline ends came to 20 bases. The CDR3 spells CASSPGTVPNSDTQYF. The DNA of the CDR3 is TGTGCCAGCAGCCCCGGGACTGTCCCGAACTCAGATACGCAGTATTTT.

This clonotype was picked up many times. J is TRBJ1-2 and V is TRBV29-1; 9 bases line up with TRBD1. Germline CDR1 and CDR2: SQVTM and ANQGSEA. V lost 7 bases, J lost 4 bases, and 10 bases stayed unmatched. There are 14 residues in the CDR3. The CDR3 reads CSDPADRGSYGYTF. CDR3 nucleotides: TGCAGCGATCCGGCGGACAGGGGATCCTATGGCTACACCTTC.

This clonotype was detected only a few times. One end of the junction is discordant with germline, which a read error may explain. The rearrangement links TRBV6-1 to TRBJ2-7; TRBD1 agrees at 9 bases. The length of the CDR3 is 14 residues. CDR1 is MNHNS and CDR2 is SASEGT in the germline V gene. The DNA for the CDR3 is TGTGCCAGCAGTCTGGGACAGGGCCGCTACGACCAGTACTTC. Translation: CASSLGQGRYDQYF.

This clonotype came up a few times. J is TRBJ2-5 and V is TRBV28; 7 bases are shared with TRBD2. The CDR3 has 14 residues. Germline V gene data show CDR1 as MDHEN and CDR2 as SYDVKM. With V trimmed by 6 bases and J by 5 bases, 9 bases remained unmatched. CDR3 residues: CASSRGRVGETQYF. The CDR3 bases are TGTGCCAGCAGCCGGGGGAGGGTCGGGGAGACCCAGTACTTC.